Listed below are T cell receptor beta chains from one sample, sequenced in a study of CD8 T cells in ankylosing spondylitis. TCRdb analysed the 5' RACE reads with MiXCR anew, one entry per CDR3 protein. Of more than 150,000 distinct CDR3 sequences in the sample, around a sixth are singletons; the top ten hold roughly 4%. Sequenced: blood, either unsorted or a sorted T cell fraction (not recorded which). These receptor sequences come from a male donor under 35 with ankylosing spondylitis or in good health (not recorded which). The CDR3 runs from the conserved cysteine through the conserved F or W. The D gene is left open where the match is weak. Clone size is not always given. Where it is, it says once, few, many or a class for expanded clones.

v_call,clone_size,j_call,d_call,cdr3_nt,cdr3_aa
TRBV20-1,-,TRBJ2-7,TRBD2,TGCAGTGCTAGTCTCGGGAGGGCCCACGAGCAGTACTTC,CSASLGRAHEQYF
TRBV6-2/TRBV6-3,many,TRBJ2-3,-,TGTGCCAGCAGTAACGCCCTCTTGGCGGTTACCACAGATACGCAGTATTTT,CASSNALLAVTTDTQYF
TRBV19,many,TRBJ2-1,-,TGTGCCAGTAGACAGGGCATCAATGAGCAGTTCTTC,CASRQGINEQFF
TRBV5-1,many,TRBJ1-1,-,TGCGCCAGCAGCGACGGACGGGCCAGTTTGAACACTGAAGCTTTCTTT,CASSDGRASLNTEAFF
TRBV24-1,many,TRBJ2-4,-,TGTGCCACCAGTGATTTGGACTACCACATTCAGTACTTC,CATSDLDYHIQYF
TRBV15,many,TRBJ1-6,-,TGTGCCACCAGCAGAGCCGTCGGAGGCGGGTCACCCCTCCACTTT,CATSRAVGGGSPLHF
TRBV5-4,many,TRBJ1-2,-,TGTGCCAGCAGCAAAAGGGACTTTGGGGGGCATGGCTACACCTTC,CASSKRDFGGHGYTF
TRBV29-1,many,TRBJ1-2,TRBD1,TGCAGCGTTGATGAGACAGGGGGCTATGGCTACACCTTC,CSVDETGGYGYTF
TRBV20-1,-,TRBJ1-6,TRBD1,TGCAGTGCTAGAGGCGGACAGGCTCCAGGTTCACCCCTCCACTTT,CSARGGQAPGSPLHF
TRBV25-1,many,TRBJ1-5,TRBD1,TGTGCCAGTGGACAGGGGGGTAATCAGCCCCAGCATTTT,CASGQGGNQPQHF
TRBV5-1,many,TRBJ1-2,-,TGCGCCAGCAGCCCGACGGGGGGCTTCCACGGCTACACCTTC,CASSPTGGFHGYTF
TRBV28,many,TRBJ1-5,-,TGTGCCAGCACCGACTATAAACCCCCAAGTCAGCCCCAGCATTTT,CASTDYKPPSQPQHF
TRBV4-3,many,TRBJ1-2,TRBD1,TGCGCCAGCAGCCAAGGACAGGGAGTGAATGGCTACACCTTC,CASSQGQGVNGYTF
TRBV25-1,many,TRBJ2-7,TRBD2,TGTGCCAGCAGTGAATATACTAGCGGAACAACCTACGAGCAGTACTTC,CASSEYTSGTTYEQYF
TRBV5-1,many,TRBJ2-2,-,TGCGCCAGCAGTGGACGGAACACCGGGGAGCTGTTTTTT,CASSGRNTGELFF
TRBV6-5,many,TRBJ1-6,-,TGTGCCAGCAGTGACCGACAGAGCTCCTATAATTCACCCCTCCACTTT,CASSDRQSSYNSPLHF
TRBV20-1,-,TRBJ2-5,-,TGCAGTGCTCCAGGGAGAGAGACCCAGTACTTC,CSAPGRETQYF
TRBV12-3/TRBV12-4,many,TRBJ2-6,-,TGTGCCAGCAGTTTCCGGGGGATCCCCTCTGGGGCCAACGTCCTGACTTTC,CASSFRGIPSGANVLTF
TRBV10-2,-,TRBJ1-4,TRBD1,TGCGCCAGCAGAGGGACAGCGGAACCTGAAAAACTGTTTTTT,CASRGTAEPEKLFF
TRBV4-2,many,TRBJ2-3,-,TGTGCCAGCAGCCAAGAACGGGGGCAGGGGGCAGATACGCAGTATTTT,CASSQERGQGADTQYF
TRBV11-2,many,TRBJ1-1,-,TGTGCCAGCAGCGTAATAACAGTGAACACTGAAGCTTTCTTT,CASSVITVNTEAFF
TRBV15,many,TRBJ2-7,-,TGTGCCACCAGCAGAGACCAGGGCTCCTACGAGCAGTACTTC,CATSRDQGSYEQYF
TRBV12-3/TRBV12-4,many,TRBJ1-2,-,TGTGCCAGCAGTTCGCAGGGCAACTATGGCTACACCTTC,CASSSQGNYGYTF
TRBV5-1,many,TRBJ2-3,TRBD1,TGCGCCAGCGGCGGGACAGGTCACACAGATACGCAGTATTTT,CASGGTGHTDTQYF
TRBV20-1,many,TRBJ2-5,-,TGCAGTGCTCACGACAGAAGGGAGACCCAGTACTTC,CSAHDRRETQYF
TRBV2,-,TRBJ2-2,-,TGTGCCAGCAGTGAACCAAGCCGAGGGGTGCTTACCGGGGAGCTGTTTTTT,CASSEPSRGVLTGELFF
TRBV7-7,-,TRBJ2-5,-,TGTGCCAGCAGCCACTCGGCGACCCGGGAGACCCAGTACTTC,CASSHSATRETQYF
TRBV5-5,many,TRBJ2-2,-,TGTGCCAGCAGCTCAGGACCAAACACCGGGGAGCTGTTTTTT,CASSSGPNTGELFF
TRBV7-2,many,TRBJ2-1,TRBD2,TGTGCCAGCAGCTTAAGGACTAGCGGGTTGTGGGGCAATGAGCAGTTCTTC,CASSLRTSGLWGNEQFF
TRBV2,-,TRBJ2-5,-,TGTGCCAGCAGTGGACGGGTAGCGCAAGAGACCCAGTACTTC,CASSGRVAQETQYF
TRBV3-1,many,TRBJ1-1,TRBD1,TGTGCCAGCACCCTCTTCGTCAGGACAGGAACGGGCACTGAAGCTTTCTTT,CASTLFVRTGTGTEAFF
TRBV9,many,TRBJ2-7,-,TGTGCCAGCAGCGTAGAAGAGGTACGGGAGTACGAGCAGTACTTC,CASSVEEVREYEQYF
TRBV4-3,many,TRBJ2-3,-,TGCGCCAGCAGCCAAGATCAGGGGGGAGGCCGTACAGATACGCAGTATTTT,CASSQDQGGGRTDTQYF
TRBV5-6,many,TRBJ2-7,-,TGTGCCAGCAGCCGGCCCCCTTACGAGCAGTACTTC,CASSRPPYEQYF
TRBV4-1,many,TRBJ1-4,-,TGCGCCAGCAGCCAAGCAACTAGGGGCGGTCGGGAAGGAACTAATGAAAAACTGTTTTTT,CASSQATRGGREGTNEKLFF
TRBV20-1,many,TRBJ2-5,TRBD2,TGCAGTGCTAGAGAGGCTAGCGGGAGGCAGTACCAAGAGACCCAGTACTTC,CSAREASGRQYQETQYF
TRBV11-2,many,TRBJ2-5,-,TGTGCCAGCAGCTTAGGCCTTAAAGACCAAGAGACCCAGTACTTC,CASSLGLKDQETQYF
TRBV10-3,many,TRBJ2-3,-,TGTGCCATCAGGTCGGGGATCACCGATACGCAGTATTTT,CAIRSGITDTQYF
TRBV12-3/TRBV12-4,many,TRBJ2-1,TRBD2,TGTGCCAGCAGTTTGACTAGCGGAAACAATGAGCAGTTCTTC,CASSLTSGNNEQFF
TRBV7-2,many,TRBJ2-7,TRBD1,TGTGCCAGCAGCTCCGGGACAGGGCCGTCCTACGAGCAGTACTTC,CASSSGTGPSYEQYF
TRBV4-3,many,TRBJ1-2,-,TGCGCCAGCAGCCAAGGGACCTGGGATGGCTACACCTTC,CASSQGTWDGYTF
TRBV27,many,TRBJ2-7,-,TGTGCCAGCAGTTTAACAGGCGGTCGAGGGAGGTACTTC,CASSLTGGRGRYF
TRBV29-1,many,TRBJ2-7,TRBD1,TGCAGCGTAACTCGGGACAGGAGCTACGAGCAGTACTTC,CSVTRDRSYEQYF
TRBV20-1,-,TRBJ2-7,-,TGCAGTGCTAGAGGGACAGAGCGCTACGAGCAGTACTTC,CSARGTERYEQYF
TRBV3-1,many,TRBJ2-1,-,TGTGCCAGCAGCCCGGAGGGACTCCCCCTCAATGAGCAGTTCTTC,CASSPEGLPLNEQFF
TRBV5-1,many,TRBJ2-6,-,TGCGCCAGCAGCTTGGACGAACCCCCTGGGGCCAACGTCCTGACTTTC,CASSLDEPPGANVLTF
TRBV20-1,many,TRBJ2-5,-,TGCGCCTCCGGGACGGGGGCGCGGGAGACCCAGTACTTC,CASGTGARETQYF